The next 8 T cell receptor beta chains were all read from a single sample in a study of T cell clusters in autoimmune cytopenias. One tube held mixed TRB-A and TRB-B primer pools for touch-down PCR. TCRdb re-called the multiplex PCR reads and catalogs CDR3 proteins one per entry, DNA excluded. Found here are several thousand distinct CDR3 sequences; the top ten clones hold around 4.8%. TRB amplification used approximately 250 ng of peripheral blood genomic DNA. The same data also contributed to another study, on T cell repertoires in aging, cancer and after chemotherapy.

Material for sequencing was peripheral blood. The origin of the receptors is a human donor in good health.

This sequence joins TRBV5-1 and TRBJ2-5; TCRdb lists TRBD2, though no DNA is available to test this call. Germline values: CDR1 SGHRS, CDR2 YFSETQ. This CDR3 has 14 amino acids. CDR3 protein: CASSTGGPEETQYF.

This clonotype registers medium-sized by frequency. The rearrangement links TRBV27 to TRBJ2-2. Germline V CDR1 and CDR2: MNHEY, SMNVEV (reference sequence). The CDR3 spans 16 residues. This CDR3 reads CASSSQGRVNTGELFF.

The V call is TRBV6-5, the J call TRBJ1-2; TCRdb's assignment of TRBD1 cannot be checked, as there is no DNA. CDR1 is MNHEY and CDR2 is SVGAGI in the germline V gene. The CDR3 spans 12 residues. CDR3 region: CASSPGGGGYTF.

This clonotype is medium-sized by frequency. This chain links TRBV6-1 with TRBJ1-2. Germline V lookup: CDR1 MNHNS, CDR2 SASEGT. The CDR3 loop spans 13 amino acids. CDR3 protein: CASRVQDGYGYTF.

The genes are TRBV5-1 and TRBJ2-2; checking the TCRdb D call of TRBD2 is not possible without DNA. Looked up from germline, CDR1 is SGHRS and CDR2 is YFSETQ. The CDR3 contains 15 residues. The CDR3 sequence: CASRELARYTGELFF.

Measured by frequency, this clonotype is medium-sized. The chain combines TRBV5-5 with TRBJ2-3. The CDR3 is 12 amino acids. Germline V gene lookup returns CDR1 SGHKS and CDR2 YYEKEE (reference sequence). The CDR3 region is CASSLRTDTQYF.

The chain couples TRBV5-6 to TRBJ1-4; TCRdb returns TRBD1, unconfirmable since there is no DNA. The CDR3 has 17 residues. Germline-derived CDR1 and CDR2 are SGHDT and YYEEEE. CDR3 loop: CASSRTGTSITNEKLFF.

This clonotype counts as medium-sized by frequency. The chain uses TRBV5-6 and TRBJ2-6; TCRdb names TRBD2, which stays unverified in the absence of DNA. Germline CDR1 SGHDT, CDR2 YYEEEE. The CDR3 loop spans 15 amino acids. CDR3: CASSRRVSGANVLTF.